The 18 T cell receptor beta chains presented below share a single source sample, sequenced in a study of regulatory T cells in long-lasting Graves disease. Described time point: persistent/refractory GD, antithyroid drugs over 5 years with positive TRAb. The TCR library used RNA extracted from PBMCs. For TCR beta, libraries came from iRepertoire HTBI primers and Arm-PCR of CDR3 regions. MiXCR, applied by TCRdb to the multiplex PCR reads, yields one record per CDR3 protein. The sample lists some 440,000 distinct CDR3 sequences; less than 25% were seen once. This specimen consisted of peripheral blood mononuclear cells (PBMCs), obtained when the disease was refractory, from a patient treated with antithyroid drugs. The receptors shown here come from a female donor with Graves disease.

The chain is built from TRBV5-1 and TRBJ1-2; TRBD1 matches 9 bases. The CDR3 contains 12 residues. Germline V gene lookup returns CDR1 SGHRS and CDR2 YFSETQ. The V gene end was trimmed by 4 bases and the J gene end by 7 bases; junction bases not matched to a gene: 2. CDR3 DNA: TGCGCCAGCAGCCCACAGGGGGCTGGCTACACCTTC. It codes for CASSPQGAGYTF.

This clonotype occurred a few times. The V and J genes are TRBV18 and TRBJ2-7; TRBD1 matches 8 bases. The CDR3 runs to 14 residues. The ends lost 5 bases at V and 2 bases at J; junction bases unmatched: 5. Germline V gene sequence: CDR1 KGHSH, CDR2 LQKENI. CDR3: CASSGRDRTYEQYF. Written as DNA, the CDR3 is TGTGCCAGCTCAGGGCGGGACAGGACCTACGAGCAGTACTTC.

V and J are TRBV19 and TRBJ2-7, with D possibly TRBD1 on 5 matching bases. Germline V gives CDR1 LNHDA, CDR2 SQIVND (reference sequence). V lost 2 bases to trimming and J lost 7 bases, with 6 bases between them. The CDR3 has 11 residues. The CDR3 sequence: CASSIQGEQYF. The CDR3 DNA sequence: TGTGCCAGTAGTATACAGGGTGAGCAGTACTTC.

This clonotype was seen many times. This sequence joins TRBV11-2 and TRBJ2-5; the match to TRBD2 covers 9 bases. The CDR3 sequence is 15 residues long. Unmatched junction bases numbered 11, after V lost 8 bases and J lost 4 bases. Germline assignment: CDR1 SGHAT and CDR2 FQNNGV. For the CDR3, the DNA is TGTGCCAGCGTAAGGCGGGAGGGCCCCGGAGAGACCCAGTACTTC. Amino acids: CASVRREGPGETQYF.

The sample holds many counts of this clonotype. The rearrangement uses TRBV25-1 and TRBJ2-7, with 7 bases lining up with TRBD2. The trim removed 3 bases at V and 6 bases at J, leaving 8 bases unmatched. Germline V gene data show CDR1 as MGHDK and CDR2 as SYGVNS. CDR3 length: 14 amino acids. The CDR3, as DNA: TGTGCCAGCAGTGACTCCGCTGGGGGGGGCGAGCAGTACTTC. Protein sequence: CASSDSAGGGEQYF.

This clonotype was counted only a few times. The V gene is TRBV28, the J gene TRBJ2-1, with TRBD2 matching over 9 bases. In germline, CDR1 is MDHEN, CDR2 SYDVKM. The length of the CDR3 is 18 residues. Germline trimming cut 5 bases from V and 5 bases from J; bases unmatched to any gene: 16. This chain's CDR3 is CASSTPRPGLAPNNEQFF. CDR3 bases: TGTGCCAGCAGTACACCCAGACCGGGACTAGCCCCCAACAATGAGCAGTTCTTC.

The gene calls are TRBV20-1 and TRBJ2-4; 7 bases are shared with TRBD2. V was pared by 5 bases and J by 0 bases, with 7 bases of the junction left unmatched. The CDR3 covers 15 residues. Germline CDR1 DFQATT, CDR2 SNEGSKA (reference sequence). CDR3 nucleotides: TGCAGTGCTCTAGACGGGAGGTTAGCCAAAAACATTCAGTACTTC. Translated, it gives CSALDGRLAKNIQYF.

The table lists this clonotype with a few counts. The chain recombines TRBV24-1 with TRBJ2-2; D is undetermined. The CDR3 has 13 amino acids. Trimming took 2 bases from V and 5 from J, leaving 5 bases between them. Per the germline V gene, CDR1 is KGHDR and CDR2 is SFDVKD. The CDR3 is CATSDYGTGELFF. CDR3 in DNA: TGTGCCACCAGTGATTACGGGACCGGGGAGCTGTTTTTT.

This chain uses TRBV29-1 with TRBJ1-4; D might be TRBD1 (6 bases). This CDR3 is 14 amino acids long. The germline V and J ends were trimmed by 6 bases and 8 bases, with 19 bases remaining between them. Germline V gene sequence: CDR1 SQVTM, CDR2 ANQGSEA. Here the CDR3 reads CSVTAGTRGEKLFF. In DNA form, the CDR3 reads TGCAGCGTGACCGCCGGGACAAGGGGAGAAAAACTGTTTTTT.

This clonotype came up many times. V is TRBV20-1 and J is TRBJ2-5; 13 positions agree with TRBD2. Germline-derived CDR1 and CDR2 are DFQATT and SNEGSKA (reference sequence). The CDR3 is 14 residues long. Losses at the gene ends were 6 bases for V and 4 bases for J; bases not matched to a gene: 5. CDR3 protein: CSAWTSGSVETQYF. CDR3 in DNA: TGCAGTGCCTGGACTAGCGGGAGTGTAGAGACCCAGTACTTC.

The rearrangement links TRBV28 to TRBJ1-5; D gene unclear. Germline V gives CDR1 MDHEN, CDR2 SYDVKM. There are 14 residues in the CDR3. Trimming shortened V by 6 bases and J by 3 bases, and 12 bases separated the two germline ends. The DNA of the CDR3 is TGTGCCAGCAGCCCGGACGGCTACAATCAGCCCCAGCATTTT. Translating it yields CASSPDGYNQPQHF.

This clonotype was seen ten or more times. The CDR3 loop reads CASSQEISGQETQYF. The CDR3 region has the DNA TGTGCCAGCAGCCAAGAGATAAGCGGCCAAGAGACCCAGTACTTC. The chain links TRBV3-1 to TRBJ2-5; D perhaps matches TRBD2 (5 bases). The V end was cut by 0 bases, the J end by 1 base, with 9 bases between. The CDR3 is 15 residues long. Germline V gives CDR1 LGHDT, CDR2 YNNKEL (reference sequence).

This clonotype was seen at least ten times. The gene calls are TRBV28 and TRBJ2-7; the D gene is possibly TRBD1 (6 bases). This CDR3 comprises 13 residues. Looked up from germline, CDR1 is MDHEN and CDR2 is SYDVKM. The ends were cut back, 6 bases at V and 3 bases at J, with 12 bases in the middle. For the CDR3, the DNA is TGTGCCAGCAGACAAGGACAGTTCTACGAGCAGTACTTC. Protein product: CASRQGQFYEQYF. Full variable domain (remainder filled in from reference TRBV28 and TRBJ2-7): DVKVTQSSRYLVKRTGEKVFLECVQDMDHENMFWYRQDPGLGLRLIYFSYDVKMKEKGDIPEGYSVSREKKERFSLILESASTNQTSMYLCASRQGQFYEQYFGPGTRLTVT.

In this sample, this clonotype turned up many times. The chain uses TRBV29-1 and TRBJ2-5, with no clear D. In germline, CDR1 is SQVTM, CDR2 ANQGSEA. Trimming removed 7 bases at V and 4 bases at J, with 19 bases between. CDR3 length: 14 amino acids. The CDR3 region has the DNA TGCAGCGCTGGATCACCTTTAGCAGGAGAGACCCAGTACTTC. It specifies CSAGSPLAGETQYF. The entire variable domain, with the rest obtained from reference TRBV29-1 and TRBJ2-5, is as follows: SAVISQKPSRDICQRGTSLTIQCQVDSQVTMMFWYRQQPGQSLTLIATANQGSEATYESGFVIDKFPISRPNLTFSTLTVSNMSPEDSSIYLCSAGSPLAGETQYFGPGTRLLVL.

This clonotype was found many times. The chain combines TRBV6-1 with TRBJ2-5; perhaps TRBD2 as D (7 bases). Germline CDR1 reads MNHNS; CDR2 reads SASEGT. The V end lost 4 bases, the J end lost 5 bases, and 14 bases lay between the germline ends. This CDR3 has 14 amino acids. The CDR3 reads CASSGRGRWETQYF. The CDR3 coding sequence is TGTGCCAGCAGTGGGCGGGGGCGCTGGGAGACCCAGTACTTC.

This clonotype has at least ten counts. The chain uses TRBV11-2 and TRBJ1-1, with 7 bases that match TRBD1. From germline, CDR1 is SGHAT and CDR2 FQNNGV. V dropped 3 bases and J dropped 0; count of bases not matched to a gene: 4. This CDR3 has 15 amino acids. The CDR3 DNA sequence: TGTGCCAGCAGCTTGACAGGGCCTATGAACACTGAAGCTTTCTTT. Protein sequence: CASSLTGPMNTEAFF. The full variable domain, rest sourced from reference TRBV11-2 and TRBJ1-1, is EAGVAQSPRYKIIEKRQSVAFWCNPISGHATLYWYQQILGQGPKLLIQFQNNGVVDDSQLPKDRFSAERLKGVDSTLKIQPAKLEDSAVYLCASSLTGPMNTEAFFGQGTRLTVV.

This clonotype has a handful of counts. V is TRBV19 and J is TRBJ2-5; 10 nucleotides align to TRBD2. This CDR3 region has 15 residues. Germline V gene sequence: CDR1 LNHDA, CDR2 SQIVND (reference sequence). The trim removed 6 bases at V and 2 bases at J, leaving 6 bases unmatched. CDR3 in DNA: TGTGCCAGTAGACCGGGACTAGCGTCACAAGAGACCCAGTACTTC. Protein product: CASRPGLASQETQYF.

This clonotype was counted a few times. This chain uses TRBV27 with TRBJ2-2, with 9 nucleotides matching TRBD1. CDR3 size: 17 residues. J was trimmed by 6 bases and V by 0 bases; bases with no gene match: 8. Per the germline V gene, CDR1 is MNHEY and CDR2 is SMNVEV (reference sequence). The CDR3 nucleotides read TGTGCCAGCAGTTTATCGCTCGGACAGGGGATTCCCGGGGAGCTGTTTTTT. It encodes CASSLSLGQGIPGELFF.